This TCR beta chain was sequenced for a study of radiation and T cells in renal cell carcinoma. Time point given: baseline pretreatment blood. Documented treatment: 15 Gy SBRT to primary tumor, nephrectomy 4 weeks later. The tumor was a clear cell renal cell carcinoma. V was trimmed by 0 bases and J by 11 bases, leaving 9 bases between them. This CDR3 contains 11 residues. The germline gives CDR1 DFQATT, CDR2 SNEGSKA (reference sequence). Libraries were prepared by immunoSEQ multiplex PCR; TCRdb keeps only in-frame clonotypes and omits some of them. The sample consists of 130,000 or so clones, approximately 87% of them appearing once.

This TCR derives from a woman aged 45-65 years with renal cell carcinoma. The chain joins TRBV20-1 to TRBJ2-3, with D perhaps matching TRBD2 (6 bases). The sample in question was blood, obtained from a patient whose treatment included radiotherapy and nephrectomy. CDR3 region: CSARESAGQYF. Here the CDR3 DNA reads TGCAGTGCTAGAGAATCAGCGGGGCAGTATTTT.